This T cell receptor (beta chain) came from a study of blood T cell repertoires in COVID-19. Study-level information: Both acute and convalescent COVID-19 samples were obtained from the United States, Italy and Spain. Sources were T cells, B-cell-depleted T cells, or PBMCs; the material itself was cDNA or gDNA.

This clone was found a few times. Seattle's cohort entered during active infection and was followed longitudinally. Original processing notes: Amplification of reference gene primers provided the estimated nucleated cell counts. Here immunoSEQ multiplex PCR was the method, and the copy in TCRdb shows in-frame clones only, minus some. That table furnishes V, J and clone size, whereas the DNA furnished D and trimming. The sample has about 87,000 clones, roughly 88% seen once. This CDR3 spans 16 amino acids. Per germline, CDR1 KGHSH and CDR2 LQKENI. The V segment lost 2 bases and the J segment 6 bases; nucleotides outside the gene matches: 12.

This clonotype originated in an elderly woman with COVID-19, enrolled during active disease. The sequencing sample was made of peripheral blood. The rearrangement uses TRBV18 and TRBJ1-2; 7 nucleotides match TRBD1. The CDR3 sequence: CASSPSVVRDSNGYTF. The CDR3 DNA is TGTGCCAGCTCACCATCGGTTGTCCGGGACAGCAATGGCTACACCTTC.